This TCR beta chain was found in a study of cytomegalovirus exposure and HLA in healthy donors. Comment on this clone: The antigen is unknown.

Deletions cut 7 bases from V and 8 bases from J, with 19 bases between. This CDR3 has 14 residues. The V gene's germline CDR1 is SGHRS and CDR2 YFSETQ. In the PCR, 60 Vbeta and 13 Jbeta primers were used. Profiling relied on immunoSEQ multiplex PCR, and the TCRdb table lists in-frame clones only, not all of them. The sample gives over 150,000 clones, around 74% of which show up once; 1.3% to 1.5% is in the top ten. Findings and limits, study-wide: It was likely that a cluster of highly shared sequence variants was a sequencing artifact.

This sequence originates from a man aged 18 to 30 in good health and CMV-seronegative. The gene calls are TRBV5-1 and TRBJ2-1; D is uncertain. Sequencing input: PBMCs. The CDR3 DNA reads TGCGCCAGCGCCCTCGCGGAGATTAGGTATGAGCAGTTCTTC. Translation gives CASALAEIRYEQFF.